This T cell receptor (beta chain) appears in the sequencing data of a study of shared clonotypes between healthy human individuals. Study-level background: Each donor's CD8 memory used one plate, CD8 naive two, each CD4 subset three. Broader study findings: How much donors shared clonotypes was expected to be affected by sequencing depth.

CDR3 size: 16 residues. V was pared by 2 bases and J by 13 bases, with 22 bases between. Per germline, CDR1 SGHKS and CDR2 YYEKEE (reference sequence). With regard to this clone: Its target is not known.

Here immunoSEQ multiplex PCR was the method, and the copy in TCRdb shows in-frame clones only, minus some. Altogether more than 2 million clones are present, about 95% being singletons, with the ten largest covering roughly 1.1%. The naive CD8 fraction comprised CD45RO-negative cells positively selected for CCR7 and excluded terminally differentiated effector memory CD45RA+ cells. The sample taken for sequencing was naive CD8+ T cells sorted from blood. This chain joins TRBV5-5 and TRBJ1-6, with D tentatively TRBD1 (5 bases). The origin of this receptor is a man younger than 35 in good health. The CDR3 nucleotides are TGTGCCAGCAGCTTAGGGGAGAATATACCCTCTCTGCCCCTCCACTTT. Protein product: CASSLGENIPSLPLHF.